Listed below are T cell receptor beta chains from one sample, sequenced in a study of cytomegalovirus exposure and HLA in healthy donors. Clones were sequenced by immunoSEQ multiplex PCR, and TCRdb holds only the in-frame ones, with some missing. This sample carries more than 85,000 clones, 69% of them seen once, and the ten largest clones take approximately 5.4%. The sequenced sample consisted of PBMCs. The receptors derive from a woman in her 70s in good health and CMV-seropositive. The CDR3 runs from the conserved cysteine through the conserved F or W. The order of the fields is D gene, clone size, V gene, J gene, CDR3 protein, CDR3 DNA. A D gene is named only where the DNA matches it firmly. The size field is filled for only some rows; it gives once, few, many or a size class.

>NA|NA|TRBV7-9|TRBJ2-5
CASSYSSAETQYF
TGTGCCAGCAGCTACTCTAGCGCGGAGACCCAGTACTTC
>NA|NA|TRBV6-5|TRBJ1-1
CASSYPGVEAFF
TGTGCCAGCAGTTACCCAGGGGTTGAAGCTTTCTTT
>NA|few|TRBV19|TRBJ1-5
CASSMEQGWPQHF
TGTGCCAGTAGTATGGAGCAGGGTTGGCCCCAGCATTTT
>NA|once|TRBV7-2|TRBJ1-4
CASSLQTGLNEKLFF
TGTGCCAGCAGCTTACAAACAGGCTTAAATGAAAAACTGTTTTTT
>NA|NA|TRBV21-1|TRBJ1-2
CASSGTGNGYTF
TGTGCCAGCAGCGGGACAGGGAATGGCTACACCTTC
>TRBD2|NA|TRBV6-5|TRBJ2-1
CACTSGLEQFF
TGTGCCTGCACTAGCGGGTTGGAGCAGTTCTTC
>TRBD1|NA|TRBV4-3|TRBJ2-7
CASSAGTGSYEQYF
TGCGCCAGCAGCGCCGGGACAGGGTCCTACGAGCAGTACTTC
>TRBD2|NA|TRBV7-2|TRBJ2-3
CASSFREADTQYF
TGTGCCAGCAGTTTCCGGGAGGCAGATACGCAGTATTTT
>TRBD1|NA|TRBV19|TRBJ1-5
CASTRAGQGDYSNQPQHF
TGTGCCAGTACAAGGGCGGGACAGGGGGATTATAGCAATCAGCCCCAGCATTTT
>NA|NA|TRBV5-1|TRBJ2-1
CASSYDREARPNEQFF
TGCGCCAGCAGCTATGACAGGGAGGCGAGGCCCAATGAGCAGTTCTTC
>NA|NA|TRBV5-1|TRBJ2-2
CASSLEAGIGELFF
TGCGCCAGCAGCTTGGAAGCAGGGATCGGGGAGCTGTTTTTT
>TRBD2|NA|TRBV5-1|TRBJ2-5
CASSLGGASGAQETQYF
TGCGCCAGCAGCTTGGGGGGGGCTAGCGGGGCCCAAGAGACCCAGTACTTC
>NA|NA|TRBV7-2|TRBJ1-6
CASSLSQLLPSPLHF
TGTGCCAGCAGCTTATCACAACTACTCCCTTCACCCCTCCACTTT
>NA|NA|TRBV27|TRBJ2-7
CASSFKGEGGNYEQYF
TGTGCCAGCAGTTTTAAGGGTGAAGGAGGTAACTACGAGCAGTACTTC
>TRBD1|NA|TRBV6-5|TRBJ1-2
CASSWSGTGDGYTF
TGTGCCAGCAGTTGGTCTGGGACAGGGGACGGCTACACCTTC
>TRBD1|once|TRBV7-8|TRBJ2-7
CASRQQGAGYGQYF
TGTGCCAGCAGACAACAGGGGGCGGGTTACGGGCAGTACTTC
>NA|NA|TRBV5-6|TRBJ1-1
CASSLYNRENTEAFF
TGTGCCAGCAGCTTGTACAACAGGGAAAACACTGAAGCTTTCTTT
>NA|NA|TRBV5-1|TRBJ2-2
CASSSGTRGQGTGELFF
TGCGCCAGCAGCTCGGGAACGCGGGGCCAGGGCACCGGGGAGCTGTTTTTT
>NA|NA|TRBV2|TRBJ1-1
CASSEGEPVVEAFF
TGTGCCAGCAGTGAGGGAGAACCGGTTGTTGAAGCTTTCTTT
>NA|NA|TRBV6-5|TRBJ1-1
CASSSEGRLTEAFF
TGTGCCAGCAGTTCGGAGGGGCGGCTTACTGAAGCTTTCTTT
>NA|few|TRBV19|TRBJ1-2
CASRGPALNYGYTF
TGTGCCAGTAGGGGCCCAGCCCTTAACTATGGCTACACCTTC
>TRBD1|NA|TRBV30|TRBJ1-4
CASDRENNEKLFF
TGTGCCTCGGACAGGGAGAATAATGAAAAACTGTTTTTT
>NA|NA|TRBV9|TRBJ1-1
CASSSRRDIMNTEAFF
TGTGCCAGCAGCTCCCGCAGGGACATCATGAACACTGAAGCTTTCTTT
>NA|once|TRBV7-9|TRBJ1-2
CASSPGFYGYTF
TGTGCCAGCAGCCCGGGGTTCTATGGCTACACCTTC
>TRBD2|NA|TRBV5-1|TRBJ2-1
CASSLAGLAGPYNEQFF
TGCGCCAGCAGCTTGGCCGGGCTAGCGGGTCCCTACAATGAGCAGTTCTTC
>NA|NA|TRBV6-1|TRBJ2-3
CASSEIEGNTQYF
TGTGCCAGCAGTGAAATCGAGGGAAATACGCAGTATTTT
>TRBD2|NA|TRBV23-1|TRBJ2-7
CASSQLAGPENEQYF
TGCGCCAGCAGTCAACTAGCGGGGCCGGAGAACGAGCAGTACTTC
>NA|NA|TRBV15|TRBJ2-1
CATSAQLHEQFF
TGTGCCACCAGCGCCCAACTACATGAGCAGTTCTTC
>TRBD2|NA|TRBV11-3|TRBJ2-1
CASSSGGSGGNEQFF
TGTGCCAGCAGCTCCGGGGGGTCTGGGGGTAATGAGCAGTTCTTC
>NA|NA|TRBV30|TRBJ2-1
CAWSARLRGGLWNEQFF
TGTGCCTGGAGTGCCCGCCTGAGGGGGGGCTTGTGGAATGAGCAGTTCTTC
>NA|few|TRBV5-1|TRBJ1-1
CASSLIDRRDEAFF
TGCGCCAGCAGCTTGATAGACCGGAGAGATGAAGCTTTCTTT
>TRBD1|NA|TRBV14|TRBJ1-1
CASSRLTGDTEAFF
TGTGCCAGCAGCCGACTGACAGGGGACACTGAAGCTTTCTTT
>NA|NA|TRBV6-1|TRBJ1-2
CASSEALTGPNYGYTF
TGTGCCAGCAGTGAAGCGCTTACAGGGCCCAACTATGGCTACACCTTC
>TRBD2|NA|TRBV7-2|TRBJ2-3
CASTGLASTDTQYF
TGTGCCAGCACCGGACTAGCTAGCACAGATACGCAGTATTTT
>NA|NA|TRBV5-1|TRBJ2-7
CASSLVFSYEQYF
TGCGCCAGCAGCTTGGTGTTTAGCTACGAGCAGTACTTC
>TRBD2|NA|TRBV6-5|TRBJ2-7
CASSFRLAGAYEQYF
TGTGCCAGCAGTTTCCGACTAGCGGGGGCTTACGAGCAGTACTTC
>NA|NA|TRBV4-1|TRBJ1-6
CASSQENRVENSPLHF
TGCGCCAGCAGCCAAGAAAACAGGGTGGAAAATTCACCCCTCCACTTT
>NA|NA|TRBV6-1|TRBJ1-4
CASKLRQAINEKLFF
TGTGCCAGCAAGCTGCGACAGGCTATAAATGAAAAACTGTTTTTT
>NA|NA|TRBV18|TRBJ1-4
CASSRSGGIATNEKLFF
TGTGCCAGCTCACGGTCAGGAGGGATTGCAACTAATGAAAAACTGTTTTTT
>TRBD1|NA|TRBV6-5|TRBJ1-2
CASRRDRGSYGYTF
TGTGCCAGCAGAAGGGACAGGGGTTCGTATGGCTACACCTTC
>NA|NA|TRBV7-2|TRBJ2-1
CASSPGDREYNEQFF
TGTGCCAGCAGCCCGGGAGACAGGGAGTACAATGAGCAGTTCTTC
>NA|NA|TRBV14|TRBJ1-2
CASSRRPGFYGYTF
TGTGCCAGCAGCCGCCGCCCAGGGTTCTATGGCTACACCTTC
>TRBD1|few|TRBV2|TRBJ1-6
CASRETGTDNSPLHF
TGTGCCAGCAGGGAGACCGGGACAGATAATTCACCCCTCCACTTT
>NA|NA|TRBV10-3|TRBJ1-2
CAISEEQYGYTF
TGTGCCATCAGTGAAGAGCAATATGGCTACACCTTC
>NA|NA|TRBV19|TRBJ1-1
CASNPGIEAFF
TGTGCCAGTAACCCGGGGATTGAAGCTTTCTTT
>TRBD2|NA|TRBV7-6|TRBJ2-4
CASSFRGDGGLAKNIQYF
TGTGCCAGCAGCTTCCGGGGGGACGGAGGTCTAGCCAAAAACATTCAGTACTTC
>TRBD1|once|TRBV19|TRBJ2-3
CASSGSGTGQDTQYF
TGTGCCAGTAGTGGATCCGGGACAGGGCAGGATACGCAGTATTTT
>NA|NA|TRBV7-2|TRBJ2-1
CASSLVVVSDNEQFF
TGTGCCAGCAGCTTAGTAGTGGTCAGCGACAATGAGCAGTTCTTC
>NA|NA|TRBV7-9|TRBJ1-1
CASSPEGTAEAFF
TGTGCCAGCAGCCCTGAGGGGACTGCTGAAGCTTTCTTT
>TRBD1|NA|TRBV6-5|TRBJ1-1
CASRAQGRGDTEAFF
TGTGCCAGCAGGGCACAGGGGCGCGGGGACACTGAAGCTTTCTTT
>NA|NA|TRBV7-7|TRBJ2-1
CASSLVSTSNEQFF
TGTGCTAGCAGCTTAGTGTCTACCTCCAATGAGCAGTTCTTC
>NA|NA|TRBV25-1|TRBJ2-3
CASSGPLGARDTQYF
TGTGCCAGCAGTGGACCATTAGGGGCCCGGGATACGCAGTATTTT
>NA|NA|TRBV7-2|TRBJ2-2
CASLPGSRGKSGGELFF
TGTGCCAGCCTCCCTGGGAGCAGGGGAAAGAGTGGCGGGGAGCTGTTTTTT
>TRBD2|NA|TRBV5-6|TRBJ2-7
CASSSRLAGGLEQYF
TGTGCCAGCAGCTCCAGACTAGCGGGGGGTTTAGAGCAGTACTTC